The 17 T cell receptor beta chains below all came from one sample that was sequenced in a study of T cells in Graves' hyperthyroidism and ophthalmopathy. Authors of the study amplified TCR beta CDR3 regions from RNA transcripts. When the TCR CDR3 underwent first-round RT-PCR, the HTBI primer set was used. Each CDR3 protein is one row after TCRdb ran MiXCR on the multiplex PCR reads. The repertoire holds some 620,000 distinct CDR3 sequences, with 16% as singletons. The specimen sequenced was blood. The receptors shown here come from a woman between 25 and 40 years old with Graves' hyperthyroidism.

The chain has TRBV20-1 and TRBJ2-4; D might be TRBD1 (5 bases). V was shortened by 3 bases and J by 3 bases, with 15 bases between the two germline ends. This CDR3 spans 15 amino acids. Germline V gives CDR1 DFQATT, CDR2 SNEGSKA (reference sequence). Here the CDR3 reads CSASGHSLYKNIQYF. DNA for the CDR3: TGCAGTGCTAGCGGACACTCACTATACAAAAACATTCAGTACTTC.

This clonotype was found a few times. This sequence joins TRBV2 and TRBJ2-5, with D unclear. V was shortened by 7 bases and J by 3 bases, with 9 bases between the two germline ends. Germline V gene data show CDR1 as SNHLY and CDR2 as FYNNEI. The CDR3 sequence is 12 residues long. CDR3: CASTAFEETQYF. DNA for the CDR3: TGTGCCAGCACAGCCTTTGAAGAGACCCAGTACTTC.

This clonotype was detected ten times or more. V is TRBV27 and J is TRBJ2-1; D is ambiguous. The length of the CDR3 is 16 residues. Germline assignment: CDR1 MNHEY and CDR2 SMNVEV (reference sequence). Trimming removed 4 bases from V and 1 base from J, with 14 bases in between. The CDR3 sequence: CASSSVASVSYNEQFF. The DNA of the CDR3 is TGTGCCAGCAGTTCGGTCGCATCGGTTTCCTACAATGAGCAGTTCTTC.

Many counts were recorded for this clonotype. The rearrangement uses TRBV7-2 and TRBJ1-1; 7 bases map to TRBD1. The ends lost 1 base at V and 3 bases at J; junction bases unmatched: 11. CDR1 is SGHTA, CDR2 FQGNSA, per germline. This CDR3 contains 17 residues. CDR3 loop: CASSLDPFIGGDTEAFF. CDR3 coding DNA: TGTGCCAGCAGCTTAGACCCTTTTATAGGGGGCGACACTGAAGCTTTCTTT.

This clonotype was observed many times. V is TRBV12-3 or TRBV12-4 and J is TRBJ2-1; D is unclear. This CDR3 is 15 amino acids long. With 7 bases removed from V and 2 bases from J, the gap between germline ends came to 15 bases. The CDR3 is CASTHVPHTYNEQFF. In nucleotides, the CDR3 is TGTGCCAGCACCCACGTGCCGCATACCTACAATGAGCAGTTCTTC.

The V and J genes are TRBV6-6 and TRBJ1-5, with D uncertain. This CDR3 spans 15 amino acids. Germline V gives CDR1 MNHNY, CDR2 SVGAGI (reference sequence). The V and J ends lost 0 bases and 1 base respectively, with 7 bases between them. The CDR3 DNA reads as TGTGCCAGCAGTTACTCGGCGGCCAGCAATCAGCCCCAGCATTTT. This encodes CASSYSAASNQPQHF.

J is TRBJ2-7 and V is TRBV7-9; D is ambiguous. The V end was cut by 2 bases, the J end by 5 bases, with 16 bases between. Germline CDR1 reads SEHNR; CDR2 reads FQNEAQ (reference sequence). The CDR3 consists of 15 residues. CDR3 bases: TGTGCCAGCAGCTTACTTGGTAGCTCGGAGAACGAGCAGTACTTC. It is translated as CASSLLGSSENEQYF.

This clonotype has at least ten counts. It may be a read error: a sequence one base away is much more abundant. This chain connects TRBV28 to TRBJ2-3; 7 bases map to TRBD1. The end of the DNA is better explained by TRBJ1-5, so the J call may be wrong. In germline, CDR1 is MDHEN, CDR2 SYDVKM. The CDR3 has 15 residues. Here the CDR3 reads CASSLRTGGTDTQHF. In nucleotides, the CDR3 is TGTGCCAGCAGTTTGAGGACAGGAGGGACAGATACGCAGCATTTT.

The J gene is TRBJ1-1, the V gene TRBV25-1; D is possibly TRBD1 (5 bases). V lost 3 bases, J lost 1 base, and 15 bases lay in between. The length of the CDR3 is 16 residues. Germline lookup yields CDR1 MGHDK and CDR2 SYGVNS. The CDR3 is CASSDPGTDANTEAFF. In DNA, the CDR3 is TGTGCCAGCAGTGACCCTGGGACGGATGCGAACACTGAAGCTTTCTTT.

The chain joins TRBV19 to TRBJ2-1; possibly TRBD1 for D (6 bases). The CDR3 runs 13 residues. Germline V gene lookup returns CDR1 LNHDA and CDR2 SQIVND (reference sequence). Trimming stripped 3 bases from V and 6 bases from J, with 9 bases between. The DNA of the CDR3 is TGTGCCAGTAGTATTTTAGGGGGCAATGAGCAGTTCTTC. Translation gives CASSILGGNEQFF.

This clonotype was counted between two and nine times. CDR3 bases: TGCAGCGTTGATCAGGGGCAGTTAGCTAACTATGGCTACACCTTC. Its translation: CSVDQGQLANYGYTF. The chain links TRBV29-1 to TRBJ1-2, with D perhaps matching TRBD1 (6 bases). Deletions cut 3 bases from V and 0 bases from J, with 14 bases between. The CDR3 totals 15 residues. Per the germline V gene, CDR1 is SQVTM and CDR2 is ANQGSEA.

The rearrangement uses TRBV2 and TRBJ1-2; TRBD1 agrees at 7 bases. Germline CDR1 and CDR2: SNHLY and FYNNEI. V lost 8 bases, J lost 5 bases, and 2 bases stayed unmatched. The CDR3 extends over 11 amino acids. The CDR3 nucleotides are TGTGCCAGCGGGACAGAATATGGCTACACCTTC. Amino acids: CASGTEYGYTF.

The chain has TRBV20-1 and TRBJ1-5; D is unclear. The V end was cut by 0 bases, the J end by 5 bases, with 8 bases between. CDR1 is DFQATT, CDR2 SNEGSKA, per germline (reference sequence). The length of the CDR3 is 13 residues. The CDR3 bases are TGCAGTGCTAGAGATCGGTCCCATCAGCCCCAGCATTTT. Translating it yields CSARDRSHQPQHF.

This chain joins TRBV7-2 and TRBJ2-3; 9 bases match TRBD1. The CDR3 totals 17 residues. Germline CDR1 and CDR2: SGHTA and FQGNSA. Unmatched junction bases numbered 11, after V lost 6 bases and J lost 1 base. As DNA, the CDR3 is TGTGCCAGCAGACCACCTACAGGGGGCAGGGGCACAGATACGCAGTATTTT. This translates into CASRPPTGGRGTDTQYF.

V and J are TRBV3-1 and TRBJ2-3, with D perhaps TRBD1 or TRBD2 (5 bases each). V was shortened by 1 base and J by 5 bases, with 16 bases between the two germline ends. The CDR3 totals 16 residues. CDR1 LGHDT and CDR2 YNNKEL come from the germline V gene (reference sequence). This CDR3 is CASSQGQTGRLDTQYF. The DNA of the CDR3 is TGTGCCAGCAGCCAAGGGCAGACGGGGCGCCTAGATACGCAGTATTTT.

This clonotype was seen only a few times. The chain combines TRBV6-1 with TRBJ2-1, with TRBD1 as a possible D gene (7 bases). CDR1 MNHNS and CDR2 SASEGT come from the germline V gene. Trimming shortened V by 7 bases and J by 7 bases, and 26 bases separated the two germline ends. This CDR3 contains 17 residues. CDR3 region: CASTNGRGRGLRNEQFF. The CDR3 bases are TGTGCCAGCACCAACGGGCGGGGCAGGGGGTTAAGGAATGAGCAGTTCTTC.

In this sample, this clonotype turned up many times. Here the CDR3 reads CATSSLGQGDRDTQYF. The CDR3 DNA is TGTGCCACCAGCAGCCTCGGACAGGGGGATCGGGATACGCAGTATTTT. The chain combines TRBV15 with TRBJ2-3; TRBD1 agrees at 10 bases. CDR3 length equals 16 residues. Looked up from germline, CDR1 is LNHNV and CDR2 is YYDKDF (reference sequence). Losses at the gene ends were 3 bases for V and 6 bases for J; bases not matched to a gene: 9.